Shown below are 15 T cell receptor beta chains from a single sample sequenced in a study of blood T cells in healthy people across ages. With a J-beta primer mix and a sample-barcoded 5' primer, a second PCR ran roughly 6 to 12 cycles. TCRdb reprocessed the 5' RACE reads via MiXCR and lists one record per CDR3 protein. Among approximately 1.5 million distinct CDR3 sequences listed, 40% to 45% were seen once. Source material: blood. The receptors derive from a young woman in good health.

This clonotype was counted at least ten times. The V and J genes are TRBV9 and TRBJ1-5; D gene unclear. Germline-derived CDR1 and CDR2 are SGDLS and YYNGEE. The CDR3 covers 17 residues. V lost 2 bases to trimming and J lost 2 bases, with 17 bases between them. The CDR3 nucleotides are TGTGCCAGCAGCGTCAGCAGCGGCAGGCAGGGCAATCAGCCCCAGCATTTT. Amino acid sequence: CASSVSSGRQGNQPQHF.

In its sample, this clonotype was seen many times. The chain links TRBV20-1 to TRBJ1-5, with D unclear. The CDR3 sequence is 16 residues long. V shed 1 base and J shed 0 bases, with 13 bases lying between them. Germline CDR1 reads DFQATT; CDR2 reads SNEGSKA (reference sequence). The CDR3 sequence is CSARVYGGFSNQPQHF. CDR3 bases: TGCAGTGCTAGAGTCTACGGTGGCTTTAGCAATCAGCCCCAGCATTTT.

The J gene is TRBJ2-7, the V gene TRBV9; the D gene is possibly TRBD2 (5 bases). CDR3 length equals 15 residues. Germline lookup yields CDR1 SGDLS and CDR2 YYNGEE. V dropped 0 bases and J dropped 0 bases, with 10 bases sitting between them. The CDR3 DNA reads as TGTGCCAGCAGCGTAGGAAGCGACTACTCCTACGAGCAGTACTTC. This codes for CASSVGSDYSYEQYF.

The chain employs TRBV7-2 and TRBJ1-2, with D unclear. The CDR3 sequence is 13 residues long. Trimming shortened V by 7 bases and J by 6 bases, and 15 bases separated the two germline ends. CDR1 is SGHTA and CDR2 is FQGNSA in the germline V gene. The CDR3 sequence is CASNQRGSDGYTF. CDR3 sequence (DNA): TGTGCCAGCAATCAGCGGGGAAGCGATGGCTACACCTTC.

This chain connects TRBV4-3 to TRBJ1-4, with D perhaps TRBD1 (6 bases). Trimming left V 2 bases short and J 3 bases short, with 13 bases between. The CDR3 contains 16 residues. Germline loops: CDR1 LGHNA, CDR2 YSLEER. The CDR3 sequence is CASSQYPTGANEKLFF. The CDR3 bases are TGCGCCAGCAGCCAATACCCGACAGGAGCTAATGAAAAACTGTTTTTT.

The chain combines TRBV20-1 with TRBJ1-2; D unclear. V dropped 1 base and J dropped 0 bases, with 15 bases sitting between them. Germline loops: CDR1 DFQATT, CDR2 SNEGSKA (reference sequence). This CDR3 has 16 residues. The CDR3 DNA follows: TGCAGTGCTAGAGTGGCCAGGAGTACGTCTAACTATGGCTACACCTTC. Its protein is CSARVARSTSNYGYTF.

This clonotype was counted between two and nine times. The chain recombines TRBV4-3 with TRBJ2-7; 10 bases align to TRBD1. The trim removed 4 bases at V and 6 bases at J, leaving 12 bases unmatched. Germline V gene data show CDR1 as LGHNA and CDR2 as YSLEER. This CDR3 spans 16 amino acids. DNA for the CDR3: TGCGCCAGCAGCCGAGAGTGGGGACAGGGGTTGTCCGAGCAGTACTTC. The encoded protein is CASSREWGQGLSEQYF.

This clonotype was detected a few times. The chain couples TRBV28 to TRBJ1-5, with TRBD1 as a possible D gene (6 bases). Trimming stripped 4 bases from V and 4 bases from J, with 14 bases between. The germline CDR1 and CDR2 sequences are MDHEN and SYDVKM. The CDR3 runs to 15 residues. CDR3 in DNA: TGTGCCAGCAGTTCCAGGGGAGGCAAGAATCAGCCCCAGCATTTT. Translation gives CASSSRGGKNQPQHF.

This clonotype was seen more than once but under ten times. The chain employs TRBV4-3 and TRBJ1-2; D remains unclear. The length of the CDR3 is 13 residues. Germline CDR1 is LGHNA and CDR2 is YSLEER. V was clipped by 0 bases and J by 4 bases, with 6 bases between them. The CDR3 protein is CASSQEGSYGYTF. The CDR3 nucleotides read TGCGCCAGCAGCCAAGAAGGCAGCTATGGCTACACCTTC.

This clonotype has just a few counts. The genes are TRBV4-1 and TRBJ2-2; D gene uncertain. Per the germline V gene, CDR1 is MGHRA and CDR2 is YSYEKL. The CDR3 spans 16 residues. Deletions cut 0 bases from V and 5 bases from J, with 13 bases between. The CDR3 loop reads CASSQEWNSPTGELFF. In DNA form, the CDR3 reads TGCGCCAGCAGCCAAGAATGGAATAGCCCTACCGGGGAGCTGTTTTTT.

The rearrangement joins TRBV7-8 to TRBJ2-1; maybe TRBD2 (5 bases). The CDR3 covers 12 residues. V lost 4 bases and J lost 8, with 9 bases in between. Germline V gene data show CDR1 as SGHVS and CDR2 as FQNEAQ. The CDR3 loop reads CASSSVGDEQFF. The CDR3 region has the DNA TGTGCCAGCAGCTCCGTCGGGGATGAGCAGTTCTTC.

The sample holds a few counts of this clonotype. The V and J genes are TRBV24-1 and TRBJ2-1; 10 positions agree with TRBD2. CDR3 length: 15 amino acids. The ends lost 4 bases at V and 7 bases at J; junction bases unmatched: 6. CDR1 KGHDR and CDR2 SFDVKD come from the germline V gene. The CDR3 DNA sequence: TGTGCCACCAGTGAGCAGCGGGGGGGCCGAAATGAGCAGTTCTTC. Translated: CATSEQRGGRNEQFF.

The chain couples TRBV5-4 to TRBJ2-3; tentatively, D is TRBD2 (6 bases). CDR1 is SGHNT and CDR2 is YYREEE in the germline V gene (reference sequence). CDR3 length equals 16 residues. V dropped 7 bases and J dropped 2 bases, with 20 bases sitting between them. The CDR3 DNA is TGTGCCAGCTCACCCCAACCTAGCGACTACACAGATACGCAGTATTTT. This gives the protein CASSPQPSDYTDTQYF.

This clonotype was recorded once. One end of the junction does not line up with germline, which may come from a read error. The chain links TRBV12-3 or TRBV12-4 to TRBJ1-2, with D possibly being TRBD1 (5 bases). The CDR3 sequence is 14 residues long. The CDR3 DNA sequence: TGTGCCAGCAGCAGCGCCGGGACGGAATATGGCTGCACCTTC. It codes for CASSSAGTEYGCTF.

This chain links TRBV5-1 with TRBJ2-2, with D perhaps matching TRBD1 or TRBD2 (6 bases each). CDR1 is SGHRS, CDR2 YFSETQ, per germline. V dropped 1 base and J dropped 5 bases, with 15 bases sitting between them. The CDR3 sequence is 16 residues long. CDR3 coding DNA: TGCGCCAGCAGCTTGATGGTCGGGGGCGCTACCGGGGAGCTGTTTTTT. It encodes CASSLMVGGATGELFF.